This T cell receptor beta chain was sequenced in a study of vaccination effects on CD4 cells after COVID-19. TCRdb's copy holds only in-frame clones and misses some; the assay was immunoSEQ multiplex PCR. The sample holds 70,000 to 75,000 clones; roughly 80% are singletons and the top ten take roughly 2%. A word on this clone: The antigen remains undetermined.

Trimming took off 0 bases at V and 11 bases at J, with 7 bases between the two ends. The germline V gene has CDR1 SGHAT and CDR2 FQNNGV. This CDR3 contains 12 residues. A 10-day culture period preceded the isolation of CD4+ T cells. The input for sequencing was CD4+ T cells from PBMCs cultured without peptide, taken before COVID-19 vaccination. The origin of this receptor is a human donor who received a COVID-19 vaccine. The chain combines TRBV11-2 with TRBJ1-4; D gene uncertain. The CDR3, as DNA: TGTGCCAGCAGCTTAGATGGTGGGAAACTGTTTTTT. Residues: CASSLDGGKLFF. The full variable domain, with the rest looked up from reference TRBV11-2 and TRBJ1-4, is EAGVAQSPRYKIIEKRQSVAFWCNPISGHATLYWYQQILGQGPKLLIQFQNNGVVDDSQLPKDRFSAERLKGVDSTLKIQPAKLEDSAVYLCASSLDGGKLFFGSGTQLSVL.